This TCR beta chain was sequenced during a study of T cell responses to AZD1222 COVID-19 vaccine. This table comes from immunoSEQ multiplex PCR, and its TCRdb copy is limited to in-frame clones, with some not included. The table includes 150,000 or so clones, over 80% detected once. This CDR3 spans 16 amino acids. V was clipped by 3 bases and J by 6 bases; unmatched bases: 5. Germline loops: CDR1 SGDLS, CDR2 YYNGEE. The rearrangement joins TRBV9 to TRBJ2-3, with 15 bases that match TRBD2. This specimen was peripheral blood, taken 28 days after the second AZD1222 dose. This TCR was recovered from an adult who received the AZD1222 COVID-19 vaccine. The CDR3 is CASSGTSGGGRDTQYF. For the CDR3, the DNA is TGTGCCAGCAGCGGGACTAGCGGGGGGGGCAGGGATACGCAGTATTTT.